This T cell receptor beta chain was retrieved from a study of T cell changes during pregnancy in multiple sclerosis. The CDR3 is 13 residues long. V was pared by 5 bases and J by 1 base, with 7 bases between. Germline CDR1 and CDR2: SGHTA and FQGTGA. The repertoire was sequenced with immunoSEQ multiplex PCR; TCRdb's copy has only in-frame clones and lacks some. This table holds tens of thousands of clones, around 96% found once. Sample: CD8+ T cells from peripheral blood mononuclear cells, taken after pregnancy. This sequence was found in a female donor with multiple sclerosis, enrolled in a pregnancy study. The V call is TRBV7-3, the J call TRBJ2-3, with D tentatively TRBD2 (5 bases). CDR3 region: CASSEGGTDTQYF. The CDR3 region has the DNA TGTGCCAGCAGCGAGGGAGGCACAGATACGCAGTATTTT.